Listed below are T cell receptor beta chains from one sample, sequenced in a study of blood T cell repertoires in COVID-19. Clones were sequenced by immunoSEQ multiplex PCR, and TCRdb holds only the in-frame ones, with some missing. The data show some 150,000 clones, more than 75% seen once. The sample consisted of PBMCs or T cells enriched from blood (not recorded which). Receptor source: a woman between 50 and 59 years old who had recovered from COVID-19. CDR3s include the opening cysteine and the closing phenylalanine or tryptophan. Fields, in order: V gene, J gene, clone size, D gene, CDR3 DNA, CDR3 protein. D genes are given only for firm matches. Not all rows give a size; the values are once, few, many and, for expanded clones, a class.

TRBV19,TRBJ2-7,NA,NA,TGTGCCAGTAGCCAAACGGCGGGTGAGCAGTACTTC,CASSQTAGEQYF
TRBV11-2,TRBJ2-1,NA,NA,TGTGCCAGCAGCTTAGATATATCCCGCGGGATCCTTTTTAATGAGCAGTTCTTC,CASSLDISRGILFNEQFF
TRBV5-4,TRBJ1-1,NA,TRBD1,TGTGCCAGCAGCTTGGGGACAGGGGGTGAAGCTTTCTTT,CASSLGTGGEAFF
TRBV5-6,TRBJ2-3,NA,NA,TGTGCCAGCAGCGCCCGGAGGGGAGATACGCAGTATTTT,CASSARRGDTQYF
TRBV5-1,TRBJ1-2,NA,NA,TGCGCCAGCAGCTTTGGCGGAGCGAACTATGGCTACACCTTC,CASSFGGANYGYTF
TRBV5-1,TRBJ2-2,NA,TRBD1,TGCGCCAGCAGCTTGTCGGGACAGGGGGCCGGGGAGCTGTTTTTT,CASSLSGQGAGELFF
TRBV18,TRBJ2-3,NA,NA,TGTGCCAGCTCACCGGGACTTAGCACAGATACGCAGTATTTT,CASSPGLSTDTQYF
TRBV3-1/TRBV3-2,TRBJ2-1,NA,TRBD1,TGTGCCAGCCAAGGACAGGGGTTCGGACATGAGCAGTTCTTC,CASQGQGFGHEQFF
TRBV20-1,TRBJ1-1,few,NA,TGCAGTGCTAGTCAATCGGGCACTGAAGCTTTCTTT,CSASQSGTEAFF
TRBV24-1,TRBJ2-5,NA,TRBD1,TGTGCCACCAGTGATCCTGCCGGGACAGGGGAGACCCAGTACTTC,CATSDPAGTGETQYF
TRBV2,TRBJ2-1,NA,NA,TGTGCCAGCAGTGTTATTAGCGGAGTTTACAATGAGCAGTTCTTC,CASSVISGVYNEQFF
TRBV3-1/TRBV3-2,TRBJ2-7,few,TRBD1,TGTGCCAGCAGCCCAACAGGGGCGGGCGAGCAGTACTTC,CASSPTGAGEQYF
TRBV28,TRBJ1-2,NA,NA,TGTGCCAGCAGAATTGACAGGAACTATGGCTACACCTTC,CASRIDRNYGYTF
TRBV5-4,TRBJ2-2,NA,NA,TGTGCCAGCAGCTTAACCGTCGGGGATTGGGGCACCGGGGAGCTGTTTTTT,CASSLTVGDWGTGELFF
TRBV4-1,TRBJ1-1,once,TRBD1,TGCGCCAGCAGCCAAGCTTACCTGGACAGGGCTGAAGCTTTCTTT,CASSQAYLDRAEAFF
TRBV19,TRBJ2-1,few,NA,TGTGCCAGTCGGACTGGATCTGAGCAGTTCTTC,CASRTGSEQFF
TRBV6-5,TRBJ2-3,NA,NA,TGTGCCAGCAGCCCGGGAGATACGCAGTATTTT,CASSPGDTQYF
TRBV20-1,TRBJ1-1,few,NA,TGCAGTGCTAGTAGGGCAGGGGAAGCTTTCTTT,CSASRAGEAFF
TRBV5-1,TRBJ1-1,few,NA,TGCGCCAGCAGCTTGGGGGCCGAAACCCTGAACACTGAAGCTTTCTTT,CASSLGAETLNTEAFF
TRBV2,TRBJ1-1,NA,TRBD1,TGTGCCAGCACCCTAACACTTACAGGGGTCAACACTGAAGCTTTCTTT,CASTLTLTGVNTEAFF
TRBV28,TRBJ1-5,NA,NA,TGTGCCAGCAGTTCAGCGGGCAATCAGCCCCAGCATTTT,CASSSAGNQPQHF
TRBV27,TRBJ1-1,NA,NA,TGTGCCAGCAGTTTATCATCGGGGGGAACTGAAGCTTTCTTT,CASSLSSGGTEAFF
TRBV7-8,TRBJ2-5,NA,TRBD1,TGTGCCAGCAGCTCGGGACAGGGAGAGACCCAGTACTTC,CASSSGQGETQYF
TRBV5-1,TRBJ1-6,NA,NA,TGCGCCAGCAGCTTGGGGCAGATCGATAATTCACCCCTCCACTTT,CASSLGQIDNSPLHF
TRBV5-1,TRBJ1-3,NA,TRBD1,TGCGCCAGCAGTGAACAGGGGGCGACTGGAAACACCATATATTTT,CASSEQGATGNTIYF
TRBV6-6,TRBJ2-2,NA,NA,TGTGCCAGCAGGACCTCCGGGGACACCGGGGAGCTGTTTTTT,CASRTSGDTGELFF
TRBV5-1,TRBJ2-2,NA,NA,TGCGCCAGCAAGCTGGCAGGGGGAGGCACCGGGGAGCTGTTTTTT,CASKLAGGGTGELFF
TRBV7-3,TRBJ2-2,NA,NA,TGTGCCAGCAGCGGGGCCCTAAACACCGGGGAGCTGTTTTTT,CASSGALNTGELFF
TRBV2,TRBJ2-2,NA,NA,TGTGCCAGCAGCGGAGGGGGCCTCTTAGGCGGGGAGCTGTTTTTT,CASSGGGLLGGELFF
TRBV24-1,TRBJ2-6,NA,NA,TGTGCCACCAGTGACAGTGTACAGGGCCTCTCTGGGGCCAACGTCCTGACTTTC,CATSDSVQGLSGANVLTF
TRBV7-9,TRBJ1-1,NA,NA,TGTGCCAGCAGCTTAGAACAGGGTAACACTGAAGCTTTCTTT,CASSLEQGNTEAFF
TRBV28,TRBJ1-2,NA,TRBD1,TGTGCCAGCAGCAGGGGGGAGGGCTACACCTTC,CASSRGEGYTF
TRBV19,TRBJ2-7,NA,NA,TGTGCCAGTAAGAGGTCGACGCAGTCCTACGAGCAGTACTTC,CASKRSTQSYEQYF
TRBV5-1,TRBJ2-1,NA,TRBD1,TGCGCCAGCAGATATCCGGGACAGGGGGTGAATGAGCAGTTCTTC,CASRYPGQGVNEQFF
TRBV4-2,TRBJ1-4,NA,TRBD1,TGTGCCAGCAGCCAAGATGGGGACACAGGGGGAGGTGAAAAACTGTTTTTT,CASSQDGDTGGGEKLFF
TRBV29-1,TRBJ2-2,NA,NA,TGCAGCGTTGGGCTTAACACCGGGGAGCTGTTTTTT,CSVGLNTGELFF
TRBV28,TRBJ1-1,NA,TRBD1,TGTGCCAGCACCCGGACAGGGGCCCCCGACACTGAAGCTTTCTTT,CASTRTGAPDTEAFF